Sequencing of this T cell receptor beta chain was carried out in a study of blood T cell repertoires in COVID-19. V lost 1 base and J 10 bases, leaving 10 bases between the germline ends. CDR3 length equals 12 residues. CDR1 is MDHEN and CDR2 is SYDVKM in the germline V gene. The repertoire was sequenced with immunoSEQ multiplex PCR; TCRdb's copy has only in-frame clones and lacks some. The table has roughly 70,000 clones, roughly 78% seen once; the top ten hold about 9.8%. The rearrangement joins TRBV28 to TRBJ1-1; D is uncertain. Sequenced sample: peripheral blood. The sequence was collected from a human donor in a cohort sampled during active COVID-19. CDR3 nucleotides: TGTGCCAGCAGTTTATTATCCAGAAGAGCTTTCTTT. It encodes CASSLLSRRAFF.